The next 24 T cell receptor beta chains were all read from a single sample in a study of cytomegalovirus exposure and HLA in healthy donors. A multiplex PCR was run with 60 Vbeta primers and 13 Jbeta primers. Some clones are missing from TCRdb's copy, which holds only in-frame ones; the method was immunoSEQ multiplex PCR. The sample includes 76,000 or so clones, roughly 73% of them seen just once. Sequencing was performed on PBMCs. The source of these receptors is a woman in her 40s in good health and CMV-seropositive.

The chain links TRBV27 to TRBJ1-6; D may be TRBD1 (6 bases). The CDR3 is made up of 15 amino acids. Trimming left V 5 bases short and J 6 bases short, with 14 bases between. CDR1 is MNHEY, CDR2 SMNVEV, per germline (reference sequence). The DNA of the CDR3 is TGTGCCAGCAGTACATCGGGACAATTTAATTCACCCCTCCACTTT. Translating gives CASSTSGQFNSPLHF.

The chain recombines TRBV20-1 with TRBJ2-1, with unresolved D. The CDR3 sequence is 10 residues long. Germline V gene lookup returns CDR1 DFQATT and CDR2 SNEGSKA (reference sequence). V was cut by 5 bases and J by 5 bases, with 4 bases left in between. CDR3 amino acids: CSALNNEQFF. The CDR3 DNA reads TGCAGTGCTCTTAACAATGAGCAGTTCTTC.

The chain recombines TRBV20-1 with TRBJ1-3; no reliable D call. CDR1 is DFQATT and CDR2 is SNEGSKA in the germline V gene (reference sequence). The CDR3 totals 11 residues. V was cut by 6 bases and J by 4 bases, with 7 bases left in between. As DNA, the CDR3 is TGCAGTGCCAATTCCGGAAACACCATATATTTT. Translating gives CSANSGNTIYF.

This clone showed up just a few times. The chain employs TRBV28 and TRBJ1-2; TRBD1 aligns across 7 bases. The germline V gene encodes CDR1 MDHEN and CDR2 SYDVKM. The CDR3 is 16 amino acids. V lost 2 bases, J lost 0 bases, and 6 bases stayed unmatched. CDR3 in amino acids: CASSLPGQISNYGYTF. Written as DNA, the CDR3 is TGTGCCAGCAGTTTACCGGGACAGATTTCTAACTATGGCTACACCTTC.

V usage is TRBV7-2 and J usage is TRBJ1-2; TRBD1 might be the D (5 bases). V was shortened by 7 bases and J by 2 bases, with 14 bases between the two germline ends. The CDR3 covers 14 residues. The V gene's germline CDR1 is SGHTA and CDR2 FQGNSA. The CDR3 bases are TGTGCCAGCACCCCCAGACGGACAAACTATGGCTACACCTTC. This codes for CASTPRRTNYGYTF.

V usage is TRBV18 and J usage is TRBJ2-3; 8 bases map to TRBD1. The V segment lost 6 bases and the J segment 0 bases; nucleotides outside the gene matches: 5. From germline, CDR1 is KGHSH and CDR2 LQKENI. The CDR3 has 15 residues. In DNA, the CDR3 is TGTGCCAGCTCCCGGACAGGGACTAGCACAGATACGCAGTATTTT. Encoded protein: CASSRTGTSTDTQYF. Complete variable domain (other parts from reference TRBV18 and TRBJ2-3): NAGVMQNPRHLVRRRGQEARLRCSPMKGHSHVYWYRQLPEEGLKFMVYLQKENIIDESGMPKERFSAEFPKEGPSILRIQQVVRGDSAAYFCASSRTGTSTDTQYFGPGTRLTVL.

The table lists this clone with a few counts. The chain employs TRBV6-5 and TRBJ2-1; 15 bases match TRBD2. The CDR3 runs to 15 residues. The trim removed 5 bases at V and 6 bases at J, leaving 2 bases unmatched. Germline CDR1 is MNHEY and CDR2 is SVGAGI. CDR3 amino acids: CASSRTSGGANEQFF. The CDR3 region has the DNA TGTGCCAGCAGTAGGACTAGCGGGGGGGCCAATGAGCAGTTCTTC.

The rearrangement links TRBV2 to TRBJ1-1; D uncertain. This CDR3 is built from 12 residues. Germline V lookup: CDR1 SNHLY, CDR2 FYNNEI. V lost 6 bases to trimming and J lost 3 bases, with 8 bases between them. CDR3 protein: CASSTEYTEAFF. The CDR3 region has the DNA TGTGCCAGCAGCACAGAGTACACTGAAGCTTTCTTT.

V usage is TRBV27 and J usage is TRBJ2-7, with a possible D match to TRBD1 (7 bases). Trimming removed 6 bases at V and 0 bases at J, with 12 bases between. Looked up from germline, CDR1 is MNHEY and CDR2 is SMNVEV (reference sequence). The CDR3 spans 14 residues. This chain's CDR3 is CASRSGGFSYEQYF. The CDR3 DNA sequence: TGTGCCAGCAGGTCAGGGGGGTTCTCCTACGAGCAGTACTTC.

This clone was observed a few times. The chain employs TRBV6-5 and TRBJ2-7; a possible D gene is TRBD1 (5 bases). V lost 5 bases to trimming and J lost 7 bases, with 18 bases between them. The CDR3 runs 14 residues. The germline gives CDR1 MNHEY, CDR2 SVGAGI. This CDR3 is CASSPSRQSREQYF. The DNA of the CDR3 is TGTGCCAGCAGTCCCTCTCGACAGTCTCGGGAGCAGTACTTC.

V usage is TRBV4-3 and J usage is TRBJ1-5; the match to TRBD1 covers 9 bases. Germline trimming cut 0 bases from V and 7 bases from J; bases unmatched to any gene: 4. The CDR3 totals 15 residues. Germline loops: CDR1 LGHNA, CDR2 YSLEER. DNA for the CDR3: TGCGCCAGCAGCCAAGATCCGACAGGGGGGCAGCCCCAGCATTTT. The encoded protein is CASSQDPTGGQPQHF.

This clone was counted only a few times. This chain uses TRBV9 with TRBJ1-2; weak D call: TRBD1 (5 bases). Per germline, CDR1 SGDLS and CDR2 YYNGEE. The CDR3 has 13 residues. Trimming left V 4 bases short and J 3 bases short, with 10 bases between. CDR3 nucleotide sequence: TGTGCCAGCAGCTTCGTAGGGGACTATGGCTACACCTTC. Protein product: CASSFVGDYGYTF.

This clone was counted a few times. The V gene is TRBV29-1, the J gene TRBJ2-3; TRBD1 aligns across 9 bases. The trim removed 4 bases at V and 4 bases at J, leaving 3 bases unmatched. Germline assignment: CDR1 SQVTM and CDR2 ANQGSEA. This CDR3 comprises 13 residues. The CDR3 here is CSVGDRAPDTQYF. The CDR3 DNA sequence: TGCAGCGTTGGGGACAGGGCCCCAGATACGCAGTATTTT.

This chain links TRBV29-1 with TRBJ1-2; 9 bases align to TRBD1. Germline V gene lookup returns CDR1 SQVTM and CDR2 ANQGSEA. CDR3 length: 14 residues. V was pared by 4 bases and J by 6 bases, with 9 bases of the junction left unmatched. CDR3 loop: CSVVGDREYNGYTF. The DNA of the CDR3 is TGCAGCGTTGTTGGGGACAGGGAGTACAATGGCTACACCTTC.

The CDR3 loop reads CASSVSGIYEQYF. The CDR3 DNA reads TGTGCCAGCAGCGTTAGCGGGATCTACGAGCAGTACTTC. J is TRBJ2-7 and V is TRBV5-4; 8 bases align to TRBD2. The V gene end was trimmed by 4 bases and the J gene end by 3 bases; junction bases not matched to a gene: 3. CDR1 and CDR2 from the germline V gene are SGHNT and YYREEE (reference sequence). CDR3 length equals 13 residues.

J is TRBJ1-6 and V is TRBV4-3, with 10 positions matching TRBD1. The J segment lost 9 bases and the V segment lost 4 bases, leaving 6 bases of the junction unmatched. Germline assignment: CDR1 LGHNA and CDR2 YSLEER. This CDR3 region has 15 residues. The CDR3 reads CASSPGTGEGSPLHF. CDR3 DNA: TGCGCCAGCAGCCCAGGGACAGGGGAGGGTTCACCCCTCCACTTT.

V is TRBV4-3 and J is TRBJ1-1; D unclear. This CDR3 is built from 16 residues. V was pared by 4 bases and J by 3 bases, with 18 bases between. Looked up from germline, CDR1 is LGHNA and CDR2 is YSLEER. CDR3 loop: CASSPYPGEWDTEAFF. The CDR3 DNA reads as TGCGCCAGCAGCCCATATCCGGGAGAATGGGACACTGAAGCTTTCTTT.

This chain links TRBV25-1 with TRBJ1-5, with D possibly TRBD1 on 5 matching bases. Germline V gene sequence: CDR1 MGHDK, CDR2 SYGVNS. The CDR3 covers 15 residues. Trimming left V 3 bases short and J 0 bases short, with 9 bases between. DNA of the CDR3: TGTGCCAGCAGTGAGGGACTTTATAGCAATCAGCCCCAGCATTTT. Amino acids: CASSEGLYSNQPQHF.

The rearrangement links TRBV27 to TRBJ2-1, with 8 nucleotides matching TRBD2. The CDR3 spans 15 residues. CDR1 is MNHEY, CDR2 SMNVEV, per germline (reference sequence). With 4 bases clipped from V and 0 bases from J, the junction kept 2 bases outside the gene matches. CDR3 sequence: CASSSGTSSYNEQFF. The CDR3 bases are TGTGCCAGCAGTTCAGGGACTAGCTCCTACAATGAGCAGTTCTTC.

This clone was counted a few times. The chain has TRBV9 and TRBJ1-4, with 9 bases lining up with TRBD1. The CDR3 has 19 amino acids. Germline CDR1 SGDLS, CDR2 YYNGEE. Germline trimming cut 4 bases from V and 3 bases from J; bases unmatched to any gene: 16. The CDR3 sequence is CASSLIPTGTGQSNEKLFF. The CDR3 nucleotides are TGTGCCAGCAGCCTCATCCCTACCGGGACAGGGCAATCTAATGAAAAACTGTTTTTT.

This chain links TRBV25-1 with TRBJ2-7, with D perhaps TRBD1 (6 bases). CDR1 MGHDK and CDR2 SYGVNS come from the germline V gene. This CDR3 is built from 13 residues. With 3 bases removed from V and 3 bases from J, the gap between germline ends came to 9 bases. The CDR3 region has the DNA TGTGCCAGCAGTGAGACAGGATTCTACGAGCAGTACTTC. This sequence encodes CASSETGFYEQYF.

V and J are TRBV18 and TRBJ2-7, with TRBD1 matching over 12 bases. J was trimmed by 7 bases and V by 0 bases; bases with no gene match: 7. Germline V gene lookup returns CDR1 KGHSH and CDR2 LQKENI. The CDR3 consists of 16 residues. The CDR3 nucleotides are TGTGCCAGCTCACCACCGGGACAGGGGGCTCGAAGGGAGCAGTACTTC. It codes for CASSPPGQGARREQYF.

CDR3 in amino acids: CASRPVSEPNSPLHF. In DNA form, the CDR3 reads TGTGCCAGCAGGCCAGTTTCAGAACCCAATTCACCCCTCCACTTT. The chain employs TRBV2 and TRBJ1-6; no clear D gene. The CDR3 contains 15 residues. The V gene lost 6 bases and the J gene lost 7 bases, with 16 bases spanning the gap. The germline CDR1 and CDR2 sequences are SNHLY and FYNNEI.

The J gene is TRBJ2-1, the V gene TRBV7-2; D not certain. The CDR3 is made up of 13 amino acids. Trimming took 5 bases from V and 9 from J, leaving 14 bases between them. From germline, CDR1 is SGHTA and CDR2 FQGNSA. CDR3 protein: CASSQEPPGEQFF. DNA for the CDR3: TGTGCCAGCAGCCAAGAACCGCCGGGTGAGCAGTTCTTC.